The 30 T cell receptor beta chains reported below all come from one sample, sequenced in a study of radiation and T cells in renal cell carcinoma. Sample time point: baseline pretreatment blood. As to treatment: 15 Gy SBRT to primary tumor, nephrectomy 4 weeks later. TCRdb keeps only in-frame clones here, not all; method: immunoSEQ multiplex PCR. The sample includes approximately 100,000 clones, about 86% of them seen just once. This sample comprised blood, obtained from a patient whose treatment included radiotherapy and nephrectomy. These receptors originate from a man aged 45-65 years with renal cell carcinoma.

The chain links TRBV5-5 to TRBJ1-6; D perhaps matches TRBD1 (6 bases). With 4 bases removed from V and 8 bases from J, the gap between germline ends came to 19 bases. Per germline, CDR1 SGHKS and CDR2 YYEKEE (reference sequence). This CDR3 has 16 residues. The CDR3 DNA reads TGTGCCAGCAGCCAGTTTACCGGACAGCCATATTCACCCCTCCACTTT. It yields the protein CASSQFTGQPYSPLHF.

This chain links TRBV9 with TRBJ2-2; D tentatively fits TRBD1 or TRBD2 (6 bases each). Trimming left V 2 bases short and J 4 bases short, with 12 bases between. Germline CDR1 and CDR2: SGDLS and YYNGEE. The CDR3 contains 15 residues. CDR3 in amino acids: CASSVAGGRTGELFF. DNA for the CDR3: TGTGCCAGCAGCGTGGCCGGGGGCCGCACCGGGGAGCTGTTTTTT.

The CDR3 sequence is CASSSAPVVPGQFF. In nucleotides, the CDR3 is TGTGCCAGCAGCTCGGCCCCTGTTGTACCCGGGCAGTTCTTC. This chain joins TRBV7-9 and TRBJ2-1; D is undetermined. The ends were cut back, 4 bases at V and 12 bases at J, with 19 bases in the middle. CDR3 size: 14 residues. Germline V CDR1 and CDR2: SEHNR, FQNEAQ (reference sequence).

The rearrangement uses TRBV4-2 and TRBJ1-6; 8 bases map to TRBD1. With 2 bases clipped from V and 9 bases from J, the junction kept 9 bases outside the gene matches. The germline gives CDR1 LGHNA, CDR2 YNFKEQ. There are 16 residues in the CDR3. CDR3 sequence (DNA): TGTGCCAGCAGCCAAACGTTGGTCAGGGGGCCTTCACCCCTCCACTTT. Residues: CASSQTLVRGPSPLHF.

This chain links TRBV28 with TRBJ1-1, with TRBD1 matching over 9 bases. The V and J ends lost 5 bases and 2 bases, in that order; junction bases with no gene match: 6. The CDR3 consists of 15 residues. Germline-derived CDR1 and CDR2 are MDHEN and SYDVKM. CDR3 sequence: CASSPPTGGNTEAFF. The CDR3 bases are TGTGCCAGCAGTCCCCCCACAGGGGGCAACACTGAAGCTTTCTTT. Filled out from reference TRBV28 and TRBJ1-1, the complete variable domain reads DVKVTQSSRYLVKRTGEKVFLECVQDMDHENMFWYRQDPGLGLRLIYFSYDVKMKEKGDIPEGYSVSREKKERFSLILESASTNQTSMYLCASSPPTGGNTEAFFGQGTRLTVV.

The V and J genes are TRBV5-6 and TRBJ1-2; D may be TRBD1 (5 bases). The CDR3 sequence is 14 residues long. Per germline, CDR1 SGHDT and CDR2 YYEEEE. Trimming removed 4 bases from V and 7 bases from J, with 17 bases in between. This CDR3 is CASSHRQGGGGYTF. The CDR3 DNA reads as TGTGCCAGCAGCCACAGGCAGGGTGGAGGTGGCTACACCTTC.

Only one count was recorded for this clone. The V call is TRBV4-2, the J call TRBJ2-1; D is unclear. V was cut by 5 bases and J by 8 bases, with 7 bases left in between. The germline V gene has CDR1 LGHNA and CDR2 YNFKEQ. CDR3 size: 11 residues. CDR3 nucleotide sequence: TGTGCCAGCAGCTCACGGGATGAGCAGTTCTTC. This sequence encodes CASSSRDEQFF.

The genes are TRBV7-2 and TRBJ2-1; 7 nucleotides align to TRBD2. With V trimmed by 5 bases and J by 9 bases, 10 bases remained unmatched. Germline-derived CDR1 and CDR2 are SGHTA and FQGNSA. This CDR3 has 14 residues. For the CDR3, the DNA is TGTGCCAGCAGCCAAAATGCGGGAGACACTGAGCAGTTCTTC. Translation: CASSQNAGDTEQFF.

The V gene is TRBV15, the J gene TRBJ1-2; no clear D. This CDR3 is 15 amino acids long. Trimming took 4 bases from V and 4 from J, leaving 16 bases between them. The V gene's germline CDR1 is LNHNV and CDR2 YYDKDF (reference sequence). CDR3 sequence reads: CATSTEGGVLYGYTF. CDR3 nucleotide sequence: TGTGCCACCAGCACAGAGGGCGGAGTACTCTATGGCTACACCTTC.

The rearrangement uses TRBV2 and TRBJ1-4; D remains ambiguous. Trimming took 2 bases from V and 4 from J, leaving 8 bases between them. Germline V gene data show CDR1 as SNHLY and CDR2 as FYNNEI. The CDR3 spans 14 residues. This CDR3 reads CASSEFQYNEKLFF. Here the CDR3 DNA reads TGTGCCAGCAGTGAATTCCAGTATAATGAAAAACTGTTTTTT.

The genes are TRBV5-1 and TRBJ2-1; possible D gene TRBD2, 5 bases. This CDR3 comprises 14 residues. Trimming stripped 2 bases from V and 4 bases from J, with 10 bases between. Germline values: CDR1 SGHRS, CDR2 YFSETQ. CDR3 sequence: CASSLQGLYNEQFF. The CDR3 bases are TGCGCCAGCAGCTTACAAGGACTGTACAATGAGCAGTTCTTC. The complete variable domain, with remaining parts taken from reference TRBV5-1 and TRBJ2-1, reads KAGVTQTPRYLIKTRGQQVTLSCSPISGHRSVSWYQQTPGQGLQFLFEYFSETQRNKGNFPGRFSGRQFSNSRSEMNVSTLELGDSALYLCASSLQGLYNEQFFGPGTRLTVL.

The V and J genes are TRBV19 and TRBJ2-1; tentatively, D is TRBD2 (5 bases). This CDR3 spans 15 amino acids. V was clipped by 3 bases and J by 0 bases, with 9 bases between them. CDR1 is LNHDA, CDR2 SQIVND, per germline (reference sequence). This chain's CDR3 is CASSIGVPSYNEQFF. The CDR3, as DNA: TGTGCCAGTAGTATCGGGGTTCCCTCCTACAATGAGCAGTTCTTC.

This chain joins TRBV29-1 and TRBJ1-2; 7 nucleotides match TRBD1. V dropped 4 bases and J dropped 4; count of bases not matched to a gene: 3. CDR3 length: 12 amino acids. Germline V gene data show CDR1 as SQVTM and CDR2 as ANQGSEA. The CDR3 loop reads CSVGGGGYGYTF. CDR3 sequence (DNA): TGCAGCGTTGGAGGGGGCGGCTATGGCTACACCTTC.

This clone was recorded only once. J is TRBJ1-6 and V is TRBV9; 7 nucleotides match TRBD1. The CDR3 has 17 amino acids. Germline CDR1 is SGDLS and CDR2 is YYNGEE. Germline trimming cut 0 bases from V and 0 bases from J; bases unmatched to any gene: 3. Here the CDR3 reads CASSVDPGGSYNSPLHF. Written as DNA, the CDR3 is TGTGCCAGCAGCGTAGATCCAGGGGGCTCCTATAATTCACCCCTCCACTTT.

This chain joins TRBV15 and TRBJ2-1; 15 bases align to TRBD2. This CDR3 has 15 amino acids. V trimming: 5 bases; J trimming: 7 bases; junction bases outside the gene matches: 3. Germline-derived CDR1 and CDR2 are LNHNV and YYDKDF (reference sequence). In nucleotides, the CDR3 is TGTGCCACCAGCCCCGGGACTAGCGGGGGGAATGAGCAGTTCTTC. It translates to CATSPGTSGGNEQFF.

The rearrangement joins TRBV7-4 to TRBJ2-6; D unclear. The CDR3 runs 12 residues. Trimming left V 1 base short and J 11 bases short, with 6 bases between. Germline loops: CDR1 SGHVT, CDR2 SQSDAQ. As DNA, the CDR3 is TGTGCCAGCAGCTTAGACGGTTACGTCCTGACTTTC. Protein product: CASSLDGYVLTF.

V and J are TRBV19 and TRBJ1-2; maybe TRBD1 (5 bases). V was clipped by 6 bases and J by 10 bases, with 21 bases between them. The CDR3 totals 14 residues. CDR1 and CDR2 from the germline V gene are LNHDA and SQIVND (reference sequence). As DNA, the CDR3 is TGTGCCAGTAGCCCCCCGAACCGACAGCACTCCTACACCTTC. Protein product: CASSPPNRQHSYTF. Using reference TRBV19 and TRBJ1-2 for the parts outside the CDR3, the full variable domain is DGGITQSPKYLFRKEGQNVTLSCEQNLNHDAMYWYRQDPGQGLRLIYYSQIVNDFQKGDIAEGYSVSREKKESFPLTVTSAQKNPTAFYLCASSPPNRQHSYTFGSGTRLTVV.

This chain links TRBV28 with TRBJ2-5; D call uncertain. The germline V and J ends were trimmed by 4 bases and 2 bases, with 11 bases remaining between them. The CDR3 runs to 14 residues. The V gene's germline CDR1 is MDHEN and CDR2 SYDVKM. DNA for the CDR3: TGTGCCAGCAGTTCCCGGACGGTACAAGAGACCCAGTACTTC. As protein: CASSSRTVQETQYF.

The chain is built from TRBV29-1 and TRBJ2-5; TRBD1 matches at 9 bases. The ends lost 7 bases at V and 4 bases at J; junction bases unmatched: 4. The CDR3 covers 12 residues. The germline gives CDR1 SQVTM, CDR2 ANQGSEA. In DNA form, the CDR3 reads TGCAGCGGGGGACAGGGTACAGAGACCCAGTACTTC. It specifies CSGGQGTETQYF.

The rearrangement uses TRBV5-6 and TRBJ2-7; a possible D gene is TRBD1 (6 bases). Trimming removed 10 bases from V and 9 bases from J, with 29 bases in between. CDR1 is SGHDT, CDR2 YYEEEE, per germline. The CDR3 contains 15 residues. The DNA of the CDR3 is TGTGCCCCCAGGGGTCAGGGCCGGGGCCTGCTAGGGCAGTACTTC. Its protein is CAPRGQGRGLLGQYF.

This clone has a handful of counts. The chain recombines TRBV6-5 with TRBJ1-2; weak D call: TRBD1 (5 bases). The ends were cut back, 6 bases at V and 8 bases at J, with 16 bases in the middle. The length of the CDR3 is 13 residues. The germline V gene has CDR1 MNHEY and CDR2 SVGAGI. The CDR3 DNA is TGTGCCAGCAGGGAGGTTTACCGGGGCGGCTACACCTTC. Protein: CASREVYRGGYTF.

This clone has only one observation. The V gene is TRBV20-1, the J gene TRBJ2-5; no definite D call. The V gene's germline CDR1 is DFQATT and CDR2 SNEGSKA (reference sequence). CDR3 length: 11 residues. V lost 5 bases to trimming and J lost 6 bases, with 10 bases between them. CDR3 DNA: TGCAGTGCTCGACCCAGTCAGACCCAGTACTTC. It codes for CSARPSQTQYF.

The V gene is TRBV7-2, the J gene TRBJ2-1; 12 bases fit TRBD2. Germline V lookup: CDR1 SGHTA, CDR2 FQGNSA. With 5 bases clipped from V and 5 bases from J, the junction kept 4 bases outside the gene matches. The CDR3 consists of 15 residues. This CDR3 reads CASSSTSGGHNEQFF. The CDR3 region has the DNA TGTGCCAGCAGCAGCACTAGCGGGGGGCACAATGAGCAGTTCTTC.

The V call is TRBV13, the J call TRBJ2-7; D not resolved. CDR3 length: 13 amino acids. V shed 3 bases and J shed 3 bases, with 9 bases lying between them. From germline, CDR1 is PRHDT and CDR2 FYEKMQ (reference sequence). The chain's CDR3 is CASSFSPGYEQYF. CDR3 nucleotides: TGTGCCAGCAGCTTTTCTCCGGGCTACGAGCAGTACTTC. The whole variable domain, filled in from reference TRBV13 and TRBJ2-7, reads AAGVIQSPRHLIKEKRETATLKCYPIPRHDTVYWYQQGPGQDPQFLISFYEKMQSDKGSIPDRFSAQQFSDYHSELNMSSLELGDSALYFCASSFSPGYEQYFGPGTRLTVT.

This chain links TRBV18 with TRBJ2-7; unclear D gene. The V gene lost 2 bases and the J gene lost 4 bases, with 6 bases spanning the gap. The CDR3 loop spans 12 amino acids. The germline V gene has CDR1 KGHSH and CDR2 LQKENI. The CDR3 region has the DNA TGTGCCAGCTCACCAACATCTTACGAGCAGTACTTC. This sequence encodes CASSPTSYEQYF. Filled out from reference TRBV18 and TRBJ2-7, the complete variable domain reads NAGVMQNPRHLVRRRGQEARLRCSPMKGHSHVYWYRQLPEEGLKFMVYLQKENIIDESGMPKERFSAEFPKEGPSILRIQQVVRGDSAAYFCASSPTSYEQYFGPGTRLTVT.

This clone has a single count. The genes are TRBV9 and TRBJ2-5; 7 positions match TRBD1. The CDR3 totals 13 residues. Germline lookup yields CDR1 SGDLS and CDR2 YYNGEE. Unmatched junction bases numbered 3, after V lost 3 bases and J lost 4 bases. This CDR3 reads CASSGRQGETQYF. CDR3 nucleotides: TGTGCCAGCAGCGGACGACAGGGAGAGACCCAGTACTTC.

This chain links TRBV2 with TRBJ1-2; D uncertain. This CDR3 is built from 12 residues. V was pared by 5 bases and J by 4 bases, with 8 bases between. Germline-derived CDR1 and CDR2 are SNHLY and FYNNEI. CDR3: CASSQKGYGYTF. The CDR3, as DNA: TGTGCCAGCAGTCAGAAAGGCTATGGCTACACCTTC. Variable domain in full (rest from reference TRBV2 and TRBJ1-2): EPEVTQTPSHQVTQMGQEVILRCVPISNHLYFYWYRQILGQKVEFLVSFYNNEISEKSEIFDDQFSVERPDGSNFTLKIRSTKLEDSAMYFCASSQKGYGYTFGSGTRLTVV.

This clone came up a few times. The chain combines TRBV6-1 with TRBJ1-1; 10 positions agree with TRBD1. J lost 5 bases, V lost 4 bases, and 4 bases had no gene match. The CDR3 sequence is 14 residues long. Germline-derived CDR1 and CDR2 are MNHNS and SASEGT. CDR3 amino acids: CASSATGGETEAFF. In DNA form, the CDR3 reads TGTGCCAGCAGTGCGACAGGGGGCGAGACTGAAGCTTTCTTT.

The chain links TRBV5-1 to TRBJ2-1; D might be TRBD1 or TRBD2, each matching 6 bases. Trimming took 5 bases from V and 14 from J, leaving 14 bases between them. The CDR3 has 11 amino acids. Germline CDR1 reads SGHRS; CDR2 reads YFSETQ. The CDR3: CASSGGGLEFF. As DNA, the CDR3 is TGCGCCAGCAGTGGTGGGGGGCTCGAGTTCTTC.

The chain has TRBV10-1 and TRBJ2-2; 10 bases match TRBD2. CDR3 size: 16 residues. The V and J ends lost 3 bases and 8 bases, in that order; junction bases with no gene match: 9. Per the germline V gene, CDR1 is WNHNN and CDR2 is SYGVQD (reference sequence). CDR3 sequence: CASSEIAGGTRGELFF. The CDR3 DNA reads as TGCGCCAGCAGTGAAATAGCGGGAGGAACAAGGGGGGAGCTGTTTTTT.